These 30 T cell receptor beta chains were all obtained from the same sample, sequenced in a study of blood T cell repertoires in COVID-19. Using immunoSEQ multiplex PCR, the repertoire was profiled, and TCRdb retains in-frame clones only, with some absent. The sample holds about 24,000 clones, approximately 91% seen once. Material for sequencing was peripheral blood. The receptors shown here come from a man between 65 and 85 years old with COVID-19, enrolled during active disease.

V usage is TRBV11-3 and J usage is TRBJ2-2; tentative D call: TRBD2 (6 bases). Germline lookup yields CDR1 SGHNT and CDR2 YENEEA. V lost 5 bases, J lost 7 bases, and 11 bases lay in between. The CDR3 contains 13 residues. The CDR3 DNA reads TGTGCCAGCAGCCCTCAGCGGGTCGGGGAGCTGTTTTTT. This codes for CASSPQRVGELFF. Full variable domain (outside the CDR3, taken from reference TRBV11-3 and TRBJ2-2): EAGVVQSPRYKIIEKKQPVAFWCNPISGHNTLYWYLQNLGQGPELLIRYENEEAVDDSQLPKDRFSAERLKGVDSTLKIQPAELGDSAVYLCASSPQRVGELFFGEGSRLTVL.

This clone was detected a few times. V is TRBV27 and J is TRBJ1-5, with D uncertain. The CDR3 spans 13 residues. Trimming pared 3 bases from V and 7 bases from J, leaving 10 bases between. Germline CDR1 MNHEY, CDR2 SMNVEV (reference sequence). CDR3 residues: CASSLARGQPQHF. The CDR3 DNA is TGTGCCAGCAGTTTGGCCCGAGGGCAGCCCCAGCATTTT.

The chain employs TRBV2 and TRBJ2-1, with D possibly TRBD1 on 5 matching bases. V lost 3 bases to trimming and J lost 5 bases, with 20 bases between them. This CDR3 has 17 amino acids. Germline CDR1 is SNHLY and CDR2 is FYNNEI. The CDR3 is CASSDGRYRSQNNEQFF. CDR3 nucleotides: TGTGCCAGCAGTGACGGACGATACAGGAGCCAAAACAATGAGCAGTTCTTC.

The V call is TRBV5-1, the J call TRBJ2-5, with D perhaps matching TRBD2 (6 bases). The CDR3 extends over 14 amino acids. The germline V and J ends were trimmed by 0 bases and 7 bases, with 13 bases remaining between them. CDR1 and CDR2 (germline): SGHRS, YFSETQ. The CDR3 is CASSLEQLGGTQYF. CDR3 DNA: TGCGCCAGCAGCTTGGAACAGCTCGGGGGGACCCAGTACTTC.

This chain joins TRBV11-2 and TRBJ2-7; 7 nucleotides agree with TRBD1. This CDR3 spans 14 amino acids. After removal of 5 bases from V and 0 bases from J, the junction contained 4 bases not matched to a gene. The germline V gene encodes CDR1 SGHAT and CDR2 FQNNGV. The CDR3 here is CASSPDRSSYEQYF. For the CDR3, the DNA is TGTGCCAGCAGCCCGGACAGGTCCTCCTACGAGCAGTACTTC.

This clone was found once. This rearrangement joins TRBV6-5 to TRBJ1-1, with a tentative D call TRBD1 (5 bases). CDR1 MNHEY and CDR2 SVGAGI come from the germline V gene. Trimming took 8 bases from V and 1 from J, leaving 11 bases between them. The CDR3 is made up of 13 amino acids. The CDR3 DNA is TGTGCCAGCGGGGGGGGGACGAACACTGAAGCTTTCTTT. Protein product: CASGGGTNTEAFF.

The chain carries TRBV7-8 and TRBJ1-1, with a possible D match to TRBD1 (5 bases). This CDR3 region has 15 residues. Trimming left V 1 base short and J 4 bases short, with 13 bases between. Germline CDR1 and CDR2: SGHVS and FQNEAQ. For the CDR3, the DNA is TGTGCCAGCAGCTTAGGATTGGGGAGGGGCACTGAAGCTTTCTTT. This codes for CASSLGLGRGTEAFF.

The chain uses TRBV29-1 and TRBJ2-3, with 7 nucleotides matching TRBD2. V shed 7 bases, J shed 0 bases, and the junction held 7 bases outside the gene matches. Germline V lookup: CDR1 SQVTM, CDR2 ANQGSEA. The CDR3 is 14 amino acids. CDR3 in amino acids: CSGTVAGSTDTQYF. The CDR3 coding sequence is TGCAGCGGAACCGTAGCGGGTAGCACAGATACGCAGTATTTT.

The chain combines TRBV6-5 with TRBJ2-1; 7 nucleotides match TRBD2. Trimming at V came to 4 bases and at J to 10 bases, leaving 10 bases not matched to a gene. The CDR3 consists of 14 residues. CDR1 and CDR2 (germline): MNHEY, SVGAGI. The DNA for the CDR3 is TGTGCCAGCAGTTCATCGCCGGGACTAAAGGAGCAGTTCTTC. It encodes CASSSSPGLKEQFF.

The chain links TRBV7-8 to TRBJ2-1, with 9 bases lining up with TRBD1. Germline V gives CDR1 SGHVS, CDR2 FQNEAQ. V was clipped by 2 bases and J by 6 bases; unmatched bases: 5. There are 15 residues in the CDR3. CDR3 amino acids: CASSLRGQGSNEQFF. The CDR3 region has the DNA TGTGCCAGCAGCTTACGGGGACAGGGTAGCAATGAGCAGTTCTTC.

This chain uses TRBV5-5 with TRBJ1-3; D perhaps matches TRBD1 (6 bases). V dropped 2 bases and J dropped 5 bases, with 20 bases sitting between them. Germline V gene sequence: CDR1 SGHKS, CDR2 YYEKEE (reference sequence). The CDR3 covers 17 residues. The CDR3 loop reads CASSFTIPGQTRNTIYF. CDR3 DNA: TGTGCCAGCAGCTTTACCATCCCGGGACAAACCAGAAACACCATATATTTT.

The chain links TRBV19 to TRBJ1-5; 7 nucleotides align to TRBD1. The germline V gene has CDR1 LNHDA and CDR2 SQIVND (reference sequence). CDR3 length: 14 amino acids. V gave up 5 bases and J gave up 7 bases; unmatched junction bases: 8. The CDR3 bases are TGTGCCAGTAGTTCAGGGACAGCAGGGCAGCCCCAGCATTTT. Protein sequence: CASSSGTAGQPQHF.

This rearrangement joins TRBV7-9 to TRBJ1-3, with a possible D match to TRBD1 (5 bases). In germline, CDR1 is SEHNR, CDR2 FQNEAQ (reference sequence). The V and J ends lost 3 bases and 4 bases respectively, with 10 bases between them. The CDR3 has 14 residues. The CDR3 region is CASSFPGLGNTIYF. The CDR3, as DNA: TGTGCCAGCAGCTTCCCAGGGTTAGGAAACACCATATATTTT.

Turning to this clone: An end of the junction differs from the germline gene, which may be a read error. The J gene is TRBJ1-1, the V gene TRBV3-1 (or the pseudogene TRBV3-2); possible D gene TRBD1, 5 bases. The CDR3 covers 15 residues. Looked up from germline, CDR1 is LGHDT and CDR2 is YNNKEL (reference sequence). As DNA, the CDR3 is TGTGCCAGCAGCCAAAATGTCAGGGCGAACGCTGAAGCTTTCTTT. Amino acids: CASSQNVRANAEAFF.

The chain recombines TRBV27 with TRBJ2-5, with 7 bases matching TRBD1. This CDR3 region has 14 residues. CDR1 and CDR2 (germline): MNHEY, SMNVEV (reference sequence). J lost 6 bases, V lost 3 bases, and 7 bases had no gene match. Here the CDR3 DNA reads TGTGCCAGCAGTTTCAGACAGGGATCGCAGACCCAGTACTTC. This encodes CASSFRQGSQTQYF.

CDR3: CASSQAARSFSEQFF. As DNA, the CDR3 is TGCGCCAGCAGCCAAGCAGCCCGGAGCTTCAGTGAGCAGTTCTTC. The chain employs TRBV4-1 and TRBJ2-1; D is unclear. V was cut by 1 base and J by 9 bases, with 16 bases left in between. Germline V lookup: CDR1 MGHRA, CDR2 YSYEKL. The CDR3 covers 15 residues.

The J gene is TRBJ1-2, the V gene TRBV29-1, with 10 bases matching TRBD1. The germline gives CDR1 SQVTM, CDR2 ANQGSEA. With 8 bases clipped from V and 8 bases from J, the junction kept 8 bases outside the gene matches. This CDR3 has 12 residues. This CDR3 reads CSTRQGAVGYTF. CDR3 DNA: TGCAGCACAAGACAGGGGGCGGTAGGCTACACCTTC.

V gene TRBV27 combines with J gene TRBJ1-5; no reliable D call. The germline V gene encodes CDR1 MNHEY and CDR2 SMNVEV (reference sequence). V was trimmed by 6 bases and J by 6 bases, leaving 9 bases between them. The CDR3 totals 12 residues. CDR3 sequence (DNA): TGTGCCAGCAGACAGTACGGTCAGCCCCAGCATTTT. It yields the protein CASRQYGQPQHF.

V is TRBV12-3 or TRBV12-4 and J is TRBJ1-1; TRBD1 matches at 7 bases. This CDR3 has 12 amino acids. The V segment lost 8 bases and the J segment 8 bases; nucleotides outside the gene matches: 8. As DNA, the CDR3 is TGTGCCAGCCGCCCAGGGGGAGCCGAAGCTTTCTTT. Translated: CASRPGGAEAFF.

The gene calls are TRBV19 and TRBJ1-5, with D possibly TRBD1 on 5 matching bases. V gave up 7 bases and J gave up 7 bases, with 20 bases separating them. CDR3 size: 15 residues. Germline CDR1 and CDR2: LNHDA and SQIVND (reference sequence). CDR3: CASTVGGVREQPQHF. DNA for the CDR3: TGTGCCAGTACCGTTGGGGGGGTACGTGAGCAGCCCCAGCATTTT.

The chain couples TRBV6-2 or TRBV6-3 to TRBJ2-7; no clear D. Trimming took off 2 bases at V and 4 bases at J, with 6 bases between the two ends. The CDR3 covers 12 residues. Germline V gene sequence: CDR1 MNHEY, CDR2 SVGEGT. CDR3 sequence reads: CASSYRGYEQYF. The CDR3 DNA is TGTGCCAGCAGTTACAGAGGTTACGAGCAGTACTTC.

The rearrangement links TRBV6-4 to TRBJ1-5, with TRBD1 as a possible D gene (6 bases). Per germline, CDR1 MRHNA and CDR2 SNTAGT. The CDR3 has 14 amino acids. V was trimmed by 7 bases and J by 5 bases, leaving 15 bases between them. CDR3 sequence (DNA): TGTGCCAGCACGACCCAGGGGTCGGATCAGCCCCAGCATTTT. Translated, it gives CASTTQGSDQPQHF.

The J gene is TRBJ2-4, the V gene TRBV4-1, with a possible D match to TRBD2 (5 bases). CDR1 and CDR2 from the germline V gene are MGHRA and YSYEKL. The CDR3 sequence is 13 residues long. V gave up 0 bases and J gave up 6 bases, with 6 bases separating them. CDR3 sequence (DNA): TGCGCCAGCAGCCAAGAGGGGAGAAACATTCAGTACTTC. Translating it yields CASSQEGRNIQYF.

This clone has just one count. CDR3 nucleotides: TGTGCCAGCCTCAGGGAGGACAGGGTGGATGAGCAGTTCTTC. This sequence encodes CASLREDRVDEQFF. The chain has TRBV2 and TRBJ2-1, with 8 bases that match TRBD1. The germline V gene has CDR1 SNHLY and CDR2 FYNNEI. J lost 8 bases, V lost 8 bases, and 11 bases had no gene match. CDR3 length equals 14 residues.

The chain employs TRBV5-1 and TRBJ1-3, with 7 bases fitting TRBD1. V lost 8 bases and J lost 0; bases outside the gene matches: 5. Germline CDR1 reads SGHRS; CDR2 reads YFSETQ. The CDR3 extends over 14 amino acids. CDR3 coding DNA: TGCGCCAGTCGACAGGGAAGCTCTGGAAACACCATATATTTT. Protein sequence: CASRQGSSGNTIYF.

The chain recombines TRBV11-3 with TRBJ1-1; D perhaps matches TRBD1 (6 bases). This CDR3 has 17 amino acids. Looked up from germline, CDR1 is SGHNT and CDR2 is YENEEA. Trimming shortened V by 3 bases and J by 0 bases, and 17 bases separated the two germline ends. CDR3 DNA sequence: TGTGCCAGCAGCTTCGACAGGAGTATCCCCATGAACACTGAAGCTTTCTTT. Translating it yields CASSFDRSIPMNTEAFF.

DNA for the CDR3: TGTGCCAGCAGCTTTACTCCAGGGGTGATGGAGACCCAGTACTTC. Protein product: CASSFTPGVMETQYF. The chain uses TRBV7-9 and TRBJ2-5; perhaps TRBD1 as D (6 bases). This CDR3 spans 15 amino acids. V lost 3 bases and J lost 5, with 16 bases in between. Germline assignment: CDR1 SEHNR and CDR2 FQNEAQ (reference sequence).

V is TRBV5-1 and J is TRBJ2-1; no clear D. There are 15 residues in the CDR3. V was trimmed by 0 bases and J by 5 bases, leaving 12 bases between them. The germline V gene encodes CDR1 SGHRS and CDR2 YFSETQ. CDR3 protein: CASSLGRVLHNEQFF. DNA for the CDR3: TGCGCCAGCAGCTTGGGCCGAGTCCTCCACAATGAGCAGTTCTTC.

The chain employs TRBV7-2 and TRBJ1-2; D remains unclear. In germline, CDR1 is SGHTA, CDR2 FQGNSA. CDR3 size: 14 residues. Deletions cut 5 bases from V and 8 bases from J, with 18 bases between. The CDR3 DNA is TGTGCCAGCAGCCCCTATTTATCAGGTGCCGGCTACACCTTC. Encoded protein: CASSPYLSGAGYTF.

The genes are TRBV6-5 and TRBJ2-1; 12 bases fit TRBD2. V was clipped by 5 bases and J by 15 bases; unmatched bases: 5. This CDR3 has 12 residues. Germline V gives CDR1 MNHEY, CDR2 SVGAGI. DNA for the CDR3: TGTGCCAGCAGTCCTACTAGCGGGAGGTTGTTCTTC. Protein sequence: CASSPTSGRLFF.